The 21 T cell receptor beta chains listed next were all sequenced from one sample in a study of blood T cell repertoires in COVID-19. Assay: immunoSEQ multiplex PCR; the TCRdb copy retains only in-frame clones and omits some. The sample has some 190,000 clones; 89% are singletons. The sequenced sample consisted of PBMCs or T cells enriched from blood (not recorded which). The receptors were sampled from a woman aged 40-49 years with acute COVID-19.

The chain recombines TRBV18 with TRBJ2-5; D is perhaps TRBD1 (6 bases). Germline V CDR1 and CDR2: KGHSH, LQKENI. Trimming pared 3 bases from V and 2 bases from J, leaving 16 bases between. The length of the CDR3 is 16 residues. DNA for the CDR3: TGTGCCAGCTCACCCCCTGAGACAGGCCCACAAGAGACCCAGTACTTC. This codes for CASSPPETGPQETQYF.

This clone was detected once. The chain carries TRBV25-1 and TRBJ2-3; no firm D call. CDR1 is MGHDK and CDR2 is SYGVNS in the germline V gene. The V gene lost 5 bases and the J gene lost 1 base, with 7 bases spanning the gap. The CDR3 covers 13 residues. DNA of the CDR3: TGTGCCAGCAGTCGGCAGGGCACAGATACGCAGTATTTT. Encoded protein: CASSRQGTDTQYF.

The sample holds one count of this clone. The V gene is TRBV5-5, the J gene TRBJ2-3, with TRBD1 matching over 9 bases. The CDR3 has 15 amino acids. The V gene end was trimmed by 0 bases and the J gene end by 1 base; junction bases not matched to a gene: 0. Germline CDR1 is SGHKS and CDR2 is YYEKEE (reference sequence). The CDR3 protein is CASSLGDRGTDTQYF. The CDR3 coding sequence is TGTGCCAGCAGCTTGGGGGACAGGGGCACAGATACGCAGTATTTT.

The CDR3 protein is CASITGVGGGGNEQFF. In DNA, the CDR3 is TGTGCCAGCATTACAGGGGTAGGTGGTGGGGGCAATGAGCAGTTCTTC. The chain employs TRBV28 and TRBJ2-1; 7 positions match TRBD1. V dropped 7 bases and J dropped 6; count of bases not matched to a gene: 15. Looked up from germline, CDR1 is MDHEN and CDR2 is SYDVKM. The CDR3 runs to 16 residues.

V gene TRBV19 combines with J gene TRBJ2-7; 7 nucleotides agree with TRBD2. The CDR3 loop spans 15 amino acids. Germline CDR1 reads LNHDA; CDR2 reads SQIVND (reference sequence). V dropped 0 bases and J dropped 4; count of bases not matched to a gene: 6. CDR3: CASSIDLTSEYEQYF. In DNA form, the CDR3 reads TGTGCCAGTAGTATAGATCTTACTAGCGAGTACGAGCAGTACTTC.

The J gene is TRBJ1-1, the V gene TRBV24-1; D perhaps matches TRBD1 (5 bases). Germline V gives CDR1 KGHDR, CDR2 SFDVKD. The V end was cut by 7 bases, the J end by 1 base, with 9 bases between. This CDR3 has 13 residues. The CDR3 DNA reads TGTGCCACCAGGCCCCAGGGGAACACTGAAGCTTTCTTT. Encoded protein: CATRPQGNTEAFF.

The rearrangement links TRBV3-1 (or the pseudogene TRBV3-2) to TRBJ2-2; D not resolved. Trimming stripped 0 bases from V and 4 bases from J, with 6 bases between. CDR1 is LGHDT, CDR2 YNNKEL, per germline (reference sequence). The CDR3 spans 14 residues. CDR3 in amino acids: CASSQDPGTGELFF. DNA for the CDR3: TGTGCCAGCAGCCAAGATCCCGGCACCGGGGAGCTGTTTTTT.

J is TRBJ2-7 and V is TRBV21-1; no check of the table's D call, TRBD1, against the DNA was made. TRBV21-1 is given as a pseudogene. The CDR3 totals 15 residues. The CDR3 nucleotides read TGTGCCAGCAGCACTAGACAGGGGCCCTCCTACGAGCAGTACTTC. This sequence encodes CASSTRQGPSYEQYF.

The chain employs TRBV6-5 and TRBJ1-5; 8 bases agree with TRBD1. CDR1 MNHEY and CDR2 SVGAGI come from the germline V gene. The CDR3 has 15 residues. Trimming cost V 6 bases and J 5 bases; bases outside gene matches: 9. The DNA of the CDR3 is TGTGCCAGCAGCCCCACCCCAGGGGGCCATCAGCCCCAGCATTTT. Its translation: CASSPTPGGHQPQHF.

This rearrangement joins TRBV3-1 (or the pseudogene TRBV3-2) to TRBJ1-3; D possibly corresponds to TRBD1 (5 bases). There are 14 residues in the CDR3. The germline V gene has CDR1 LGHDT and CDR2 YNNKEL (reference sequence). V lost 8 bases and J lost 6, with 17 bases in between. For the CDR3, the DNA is TGTGCCAGCCGCCCGACGGGGGTGGTAAACACCATATATTTT. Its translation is CASRPTGVVNTIYF.

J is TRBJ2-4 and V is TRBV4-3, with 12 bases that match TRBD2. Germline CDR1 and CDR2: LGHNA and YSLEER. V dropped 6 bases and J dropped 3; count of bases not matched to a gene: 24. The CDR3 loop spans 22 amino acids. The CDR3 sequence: CASSHKWWQELAGGPGKNIQYF. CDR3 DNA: TGCGCCAGCAGTCACAAATGGTGGCAGGAGCTAGCGGGAGGGCCGGGCAAAAACATTCAGTACTTC.

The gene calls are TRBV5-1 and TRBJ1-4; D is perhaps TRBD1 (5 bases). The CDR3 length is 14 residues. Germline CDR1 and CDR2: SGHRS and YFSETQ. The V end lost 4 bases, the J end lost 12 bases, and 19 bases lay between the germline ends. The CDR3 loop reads CASSERPRVSELFF. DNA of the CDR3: TGCGCCAGCAGCGAGCGCCCCAGGGTCTCCGAACTGTTTTTT.

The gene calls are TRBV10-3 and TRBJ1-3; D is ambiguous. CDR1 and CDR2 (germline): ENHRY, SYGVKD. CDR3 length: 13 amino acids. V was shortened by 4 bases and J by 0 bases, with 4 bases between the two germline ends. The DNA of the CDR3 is TGTGCCATCAGTGCTTTCTCTGGAAACACCATATATTTT. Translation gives CAISAFSGNTIYF.

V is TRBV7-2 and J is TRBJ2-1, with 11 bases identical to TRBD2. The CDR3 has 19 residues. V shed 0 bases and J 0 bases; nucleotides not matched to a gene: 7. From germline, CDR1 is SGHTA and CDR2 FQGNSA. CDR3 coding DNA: TGTGCCAGCAGCTTAGCCGGACTAGCGGGTCAAAGCTCCTACAATGAGCAGTTCTTC. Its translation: CASSLAGLAGQSSYNEQFF.

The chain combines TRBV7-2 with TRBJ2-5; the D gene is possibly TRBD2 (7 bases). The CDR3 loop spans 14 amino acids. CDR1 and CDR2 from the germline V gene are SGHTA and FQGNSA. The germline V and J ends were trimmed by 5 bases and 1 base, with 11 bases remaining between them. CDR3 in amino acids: CASSQGGVQETQYF. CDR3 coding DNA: TGTGCCAGCAGCCAAGGGGGGGTCCAAGAGACCCAGTACTTC.

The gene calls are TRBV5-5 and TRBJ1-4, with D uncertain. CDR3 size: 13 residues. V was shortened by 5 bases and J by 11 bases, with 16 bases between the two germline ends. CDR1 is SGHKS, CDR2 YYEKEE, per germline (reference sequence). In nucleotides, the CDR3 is TGTGCCAGCAGGCTCTTAGACCGAGGGAAACTGTTTTTT. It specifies CASRLLDRGKLFF. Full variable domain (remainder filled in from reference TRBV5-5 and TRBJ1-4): DAGVTQSPTHLIKTRGQQVTLRCSPISGHKSVSWYQQVLGQGPQFIFQYYEKEERGRGNFPDRFSARQFPNYSSELNVNALLLGDSALYLCASRLLDRGKLFFGSGTQLSVL.

CDR3 sequence: CASSLGTTTLYSNQPQHF. The CDR3 DNA is TGTGCCAGCAGTTTAGGGACAACGACCCTTTATAGCAATCAGCCCCAGCATTTT. The rearrangement uses TRBV28 and TRBJ1-5; tentative D call: TRBD1 (6 bases). This CDR3 is 18 amino acids long. Germline V lookup: CDR1 MDHEN, CDR2 SYDVKM. V gave up 2 bases and J gave up 0 bases, with 17 bases separating them.

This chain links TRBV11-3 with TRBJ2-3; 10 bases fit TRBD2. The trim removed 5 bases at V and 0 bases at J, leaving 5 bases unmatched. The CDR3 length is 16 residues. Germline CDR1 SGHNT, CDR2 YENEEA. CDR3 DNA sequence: TGTGCCAGCAGCATAGGACTAGCGGATAGCACAGATACGCAGTATTTT. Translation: CASSIGLADSTDTQYF. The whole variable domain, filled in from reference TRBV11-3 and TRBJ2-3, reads EAGVVQSPRYKIIEKKQPVAFWCNPISGHNTLYWYLQNLGQGPELLIRYENEEAVDDSQLPKDRFSAERLKGVDSTLKIQPAELGDSAVYLCASSIGLADSTDTQYFGPGTRLTVL.

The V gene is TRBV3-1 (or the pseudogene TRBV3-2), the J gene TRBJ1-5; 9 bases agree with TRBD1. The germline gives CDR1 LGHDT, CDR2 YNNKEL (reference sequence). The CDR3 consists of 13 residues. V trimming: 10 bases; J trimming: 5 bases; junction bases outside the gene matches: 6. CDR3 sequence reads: CATSTGGHQPQHF. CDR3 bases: TGTGCCACCTCGACAGGGGGGCATCAGCCCCAGCATTTT.

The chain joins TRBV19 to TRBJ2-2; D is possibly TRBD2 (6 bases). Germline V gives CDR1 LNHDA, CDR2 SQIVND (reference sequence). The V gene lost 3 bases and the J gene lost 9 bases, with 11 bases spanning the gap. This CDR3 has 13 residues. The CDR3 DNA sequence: TGTGCCAGTAGTATTAGCGGCTCGCGGGAGCTGTTTTTT. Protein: CASSISGSRELFF.

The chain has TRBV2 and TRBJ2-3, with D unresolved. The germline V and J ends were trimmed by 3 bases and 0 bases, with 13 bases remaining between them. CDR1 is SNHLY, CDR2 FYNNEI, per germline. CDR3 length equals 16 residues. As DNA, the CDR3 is TGTGCCAGCAGTGATCGAGCGACGTCTAGCACAGATACGCAGTATTTT. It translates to CASSDRATSSTDTQYF.